This is a list of T cell receptor beta chains from one sample in a study of CD8+ T cells in alopecia areata. Libraries were prepared by immunoSEQ multiplex PCR; TCRdb keeps only in-frame clonotypes and omits some of them. This sample has 200,000 or so clones, with over 45% found just once. This specimen consisted of CD4+ T cells sorted from blood, obtained at week 24, from a patient treated with tofacitinib. Source of these receptors: a human donor with alopecia areata. The CDR3 runs from the conserved cysteine through the conserved F or W. Fields, in order: J gene, clone size, D gene, V gene, CDR3 protein, CDR3 DNA. The D gene is left open where the match is weak. For some rows the clone size is stated as once, few or many, or as a class when expanded; others skip it.

>TRBJ2-5|-|TRBD2|TRBV7-2
CASSQYAGTSQETQYF
TGTGCCAGCAGCCAGTATGCCGGGACTAGCCAAGAGACCCAGTACTTC
>TRBJ1-1|few|-|TRBV4-1
CASSHPLNTEAFF
TGCGCCAGCAGCCATCCTTTGAACACTGAAGCTTTCTTT
>TRBJ1-2|once|TRBD1|TRBV30
CAWIRRQGVYGYTF
TGTGCCTGGATTCGGAGACAGGGGGTTTATGGCTACACCTTC
>TRBJ2-3|-|-|TRBV27
CASSNFQATDTQYF
TGTGCCAGCAGTAACTTCCAGGCAACAGATACGCAGTATTTT
>TRBJ2-7|once|TRBD1|TRBV30
CAWRTGTGGRWQYF
TGTGCCTGGAGGACCGGGACAGGGGGTCGTTGGCAGTACTTC
>TRBJ2-7|few|TRBD2|TRBV29-1
CSVDEAGSSYEQYF
TGCAGCGTTGATGAAGCGGGGAGCTCCTACGAGCAGTACTTC
>TRBJ1-1|-|-|TRBV29-1
CSVLWDVNTEAFF
TGCAGCGTCCTCTGGGACGTGAACACTGAAGCTTTCTTT
>TRBJ2-7|-|TRBD1|TRBV4-1
CASSPRQGPYEQYF
TGCGCCAGCAGCCCGAGACAGGGGCCCTACGAGCAGTACTTC
>TRBJ2-6|-|TRBD1|TRBV5-4
CASSSGQTRSGANVLTF
TGTGCCAGCAGCTCGGGACAGACCCGCTCTGGGGCCAACGTCCTGACTTTC
>TRBJ1-2|-|-|TRBV5-4
CASSLDSKDVYGYTF
TGTGCCAGCAGCTTGGACAGCAAAGACGTCTATGGCTACACCTTC
>TRBJ2-3|-|-|TRBV4-2
CASSLDISSTDTQYF
TGTGCCAGCAGCCTGGACATTTCTAGCACAGATACGCAGTATTTT
>TRBJ2-1|few|TRBD1|TRBV2
CASSIDRVVYNEQFF
TGTGCCAGCAGTATTGACAGGGTAGTGTACAATGAGCAGTTCTTC
>TRBJ2-1|-|-|TRBV29-1
CSVDRFAGSYNEQFF
TGCAGCGTTGATCGGTTTGCGGGTTCCTACAATGAGCAGTTCTTC
>TRBJ1-1|few|-|TRBV30
CAWSVQSYTEAFF
TGTGCCTGGAGTGTACAGTCGTACACTGAAGCTTTCTTT
>TRBJ2-3|few|TRBD2|TRBV4-2
CASSQPGLEPKADTQYF
TGTGCCAGCAGCCAACCGGGACTAGAACCCAAGGCAGATACGCAGTATTTT
>TRBJ1-5|-|-|TRBV6-5
CASSYSREAQQPQHF
TGTGCCAGCAGTTACTCTAGGGAGGCCCAACAGCCCCAGCATTTT
>TRBJ2-6|-|-|TRBV30
CAWSPGLGGANVLTF
TGTGCCTGGAGCCCGGGCTTGGGAGGGGCCAACGTCCTGACTTTC
>TRBJ1-1|-|-|TRBV30
CAWSASLDTEAFF
TGTGCCTGGAGTGCAAGCCTTGACACTGAAGCTTTCTTT
>TRBJ2-2|-|-|TRBV23-1
CASTPRDPDTGELFF
TGCGCCAGCACCCCCCGCGACCCCGACACCGGGGAGCTGTTTTTT
>TRBJ2-2|few|-|TRBV27
CASSFGGAATGELFF
TGTGCCAGCAGTTTTGGGGGGGCGGCTACCGGGGAGCTGTTTTTT
>TRBJ1-2|once|TRBD1|TRBV5-1
CASSGGGIYGYTF
TGCGCCAGCAGCGGAGGGGGCATCTATGGCTACACCTTC
>TRBJ2-7|-|TRBD1|TRBV5-1
CASSLGTGTYEQYF
TGCGCCAGCAGCTTGGGGACAGGGACCTACGAGCAGTACTTC
>TRBJ2-7|-|-|TRBV27
CASRPKTASGQYF
TGTGCCAGCAGACCTAAGACAGCCAGCGGACAGTACTTC
>TRBJ1-2|-|-|TRBV29-1
CSVQGIGELWTF
TGCAGCGTCCAAGGAATAGGAGAGCTCTGGACCTTC
>TRBJ1-5|-|-|TRBV2
CASSPYDRQQPQHF
TGTGCCAGCAGTCCCTATGACAGACAACAGCCCCAGCATTTT
>TRBJ1-1|-|-|TRBV29-1
CSVDPGTEAFF
TGCAGCGTTGATCCGGGGACGGAAGCTTTCTTT
>TRBJ2-7|-|TRBD2|TRBV2
CASSWGTSNEQYF
TGTGCCAGCAGCTGGGGGACTAGCAACGAGCAGTACTTC
>TRBJ1-4|-|-|TRBV27
CASRGTTNEKLFF
TGTGCCAGCAGGGGGACAACTAATGAAAAACTGTTTTTT
>TRBJ1-1|few|-|TRBV7-2
CASSLGHVMNTEAFF
TGTGCCAGCAGCCTCGGACATGTCATGAACACTGAAGCTTTCTTT